This TCR beta chain was documented in a study of T cell responses to AZD1222 COVID-19 vaccine (dated by TCRdb to the early 2020s). Some background on the complete study: TCR sequencing covered some 250 trial participants: about 210 given two doses of AZD1222 and 26 given two doses of MenACWY control vaccine. Trial participants were enrolled by age into 18-55, 56-69 and 70-plus year subgroups, with roughly 160, 29 and 62 TCR-sequenced participants respectively.

Read against the paper, the sample's time point label means: about 28 days (+/-7) after the second vaccine dose. Because spike-specific TCR depth and breadth did not differ between the two schedules, AZD1222 recipients who got a second dose at roughly 4 weeks were pooled with those who got a second dose at roughly 12 weeks. Vaccinee samples were obtained from the UK trials COV001 and COV002, which included a single-blind randomized controlled phase 2/3 trial of AZD1222 (ChAdOx1 nCoV-19) in healthy adults. For TCRbeta chain sequencing, PBMC samples were collected from trial participants at day 0 and at day 28 after the second dose. For this clone: Its specific antigen is unknown. No base quality values were provided; no much bigger clone lies one nucleotide off.

Study-level results and caveats: Participants were mostly white British and included more females than males, and it was suggested by the authors that clonal diversity may have been underestimated. After two AZD1222 doses, spike-specific TCR breadth and depth were significantly higher than at day 0 and than in MenACWY recipients. Because no samples from the day 14 peak response were available, repertoires could be characterized only after the peak T cell response. The whole spike protein was spanned by vaccine-associated CD4 TCRs, and dominant responses were seen in regions 160-218 and 743-854. In the small 56-69-year group, the increase in depth fell short of significance, most likely because of low power. Conclusions about previously exposed vaccinees are limited, since just five to seven AZD1222 recipients were seropositive for SARS-CoV-2 at baseline. Epitopes outside the regions mutated in the B.1.351 and B.1.1.7 variants were reportedly recognized by nearly half of the unique spike-specific TCRs.

The CDR3 regions of human TCRbeta chains were subjected to immunosequencing. For the original study's pipeline: Repertoire TCRs were matched against a reference library of SARS-CoV-2-specific TCRs generated with the MIRA antigen-specificity platform. Breadth was defined as the fraction of unique TCRs that were SARS-CoV-2-associated, and depth was defined as the fraction of total T cells that were SARS-CoV-2-associated. Using the MIRA data, every spike-specific TCR was mapped to the spike region that the TCR reacted to and assigned to either a CD4 or a CD8 class. Log10-transformed breadth and depth values were compared by one-way ANOVA with Sidak's multiple comparisons tests. This immuneACCESS table, as held by TCRdb, lists in-frame sequences with V and J called but not all clones. Of the missing ones, under half trace to an unresolved V gene in checked studies; the others have no known cause. The V and J calls and clone size are taken from that table; D and trimming were inferred from the DNA. The sample table shows about 110,000 clones, and around nine tenths are seen once. The ten biggest clones cover around 2.3% of the sample.

The CDR3 has 13 amino acids, counting the end cysteine and phenylalanine. The entry retains the CDR3 DNA only, 39 bases that are in frame from base 1. Ends trimmed: V by 1 base, J by 6 bases; bases unmatched to a gene: 2. The receptor chain draws on TRBV12-3 or TRBV12-4 and TRBJ2-7, with 8 bases matching TRBD1. The receptor comes from an adult who received the AZD1222 COVID-19 vaccine. The sample consisted of peripheral blood, taken 28 days after the second AZD1222 dose. This receptor has the CDR3 CASSLGDRREQYF. The nucleotide sequence reads as follows: TGTGCCAGCAGTTTAGGGGACAGGCGCGAGCAGTACTTC.